This T cell receptor beta chain was observed in a study of T cells after yellow fever vaccination. This clonotype was observed at least ten times. Its antigen remains unknown. As TCR cDNA was made by 5'RACE template switching, a universal primer site and UMIs were added. TCRdb itself ran the 5' RACE reads through MiXCR, one entry per CDR3 protein. The data show approximately 300,000 distinct CDR3 sequences, with 6.8% seen just once and 18% held by the top ten. The study, taken as a whole, reports: Bulk-population clonotypes that are abundant could appear as contaminants in FACS-sorted repertoires. Peaking on day 5 versus 15, the secondary response was faster but weaker. Overall, a small share of clonotypes was seen in both CD4 and CD8 compartments.

This clonotype was sampled from a man younger than 35 who received the YFV17D yellow fever vaccine. The sequencing here drew on PBMCs, taken more than 35 days after the first yellow fever vaccination.

DNA for the CDR3: TGCGCCAGCAGCTTGGGGATCCAACCCTACAATGAGCAGTTCTTC. It translates to CASSLGIQPYNEQFF. V usage is TRBV5-1 and J usage is TRBJ2-1; D not certain. CDR1 is SGHRS, CDR2 YFSETQ, per germline. Trimming stripped 0 bases from V and 2 bases from J, with 9 bases between. This CDR3 region has 15 residues.